This T cell receptor (beta chain) was sequenced for a study of cytomegalovirus exposure and HLA in healthy donors. As to this clone: What it recognizes is unknown.

PCR used 60 Vbeta primers and 13 Jbeta primers. Sequencing was performed with immunoSEQ multiplex PCR; in TCRdb, only in-frame clones are kept and a portion is missing. The sample holds about 130,000 clones, 78% seen once. The V gene's germline CDR1 is SGHTA and CDR2 FQGNSA. Trimming took 0 bases from V and 5 from J; bases not matched to a gene: 4. The CDR3 runs to 15 residues. Findings and limits, study-wide: According to an earlier analysis, most TCR beta V segments yielded productive rearrangements about 87% or about 30% of the time. With high specificity and sensitivity, the classifier reportedly diagnosed cytomegalovirus status. V segments that were indistinguishable, TRBV6-2 and TRBV6-3 among them, were omitted from analysis.

Sequenced input: PBMCs. This rearrangement joins TRBV7-2 to TRBJ2-1; 7 bases align to TRBD2. The TCR sequence derives from a woman aged 18-29 years in good health and CMV-seronegative. For the CDR3, the DNA is TGTGCCAGCAGCTTAGCGTCGGGACTAAACAATGAGCAGTTCTTC. Translation gives CASSLASGLNNEQFF.